This TCR beta chain was sequenced for a study of T cell responses to AZD1222 COVID-19 vaccine. About the research overall: Pooling of second doses given at about 4 or about 12 weeks was done.

This CDR3 is built from 18 residues. Trimming at V came to 7 bases and at J to 1 base, leaving 7 bases not matched to a gene. The germline gives CDR1 LNHDA, CDR2 SQIVND (reference sequence). Sequencing was performed with immunoSEQ multiplex PCR; in TCRdb, only in-frame clones are kept and a portion is missing. In the table there are 140,000 to 150,000 clones, 70% to 90% of which are singletons. The chain has TRBV19 and TRBJ2-2, with 15 bases fitting TRBD2. Sequenced material: peripheral blood, taken on day 0 of AZD1222 vaccination. The source is an adult in good health. CDR3 residues: CASTRGLAGGRNTGELFF. The CDR3 nucleotides are TGTGCCAGTACCCGAGGACTAGCGGGAGGGCGGAACACCGGGGAGCTGTTTTTT.